These 17 T cell receptor beta chains share one sample of origin, sequenced in a study of blood T cells in healthy people across ages. Primed by a sample-barcoded 5' primer and a J-beta primer mix, a second PCR proceeded for 7 to 11 cycles. TCRdb re-called the 5' RACE reads through MiXCR, storing one row per CDR3 protein. The data hold roughly 1,800,000 distinct CDR3 sequences, with 49% observed a single time. The sequenced sample consisted of blood. The receptors here all came from a woman aged 40 to 49 in good health.

This clonotype was detected only a few times. One end of the junction does not line up with germline, which may come from a read error. This chain connects TRBV13 to TRBJ2-1; D possibly matches TRBD1 or TRBD2 (5 bases each). This CDR3 comprises 14 residues. CDR1 is PRHDT, CDR2 FYEKMQ, per germline (reference sequence). The CDR3 sequence is CASSLARGVNEQFF. CDR3 DNA sequence: TGTGCCAGCAGTTTAGCGCGAGGGGTCAATGAGCAGTTCTTC.

The chain has TRBV4-1 and TRBJ1-1; D unclear. Trimming shortened V by 0 bases and J by 2 bases, and 7 bases separated the two germline ends. The CDR3 is made up of 14 amino acids. In germline, CDR1 is MGHRA, CDR2 YSYEKL. CDR3 amino acids: CASSQDSINTEAFF. DNA for the CDR3: TGCGCCAGCAGCCAAGATAGTATAAACACTGAAGCTTTCTTT.

Note on this clonotype: A much larger clone sits a single nucleotide away, making a read error possible. CDR3 nucleotide sequence: TGTGCCAGCACCCAGGGGAGCTCCTATAATTCACCCCTCCACTTT. It yields the protein CASTQGSSYNSPLHF. J is TRBJ1-6 and V is TRBV3-1; TRBD1 might be the D (6 bases). V lost 7 bases to trimming and J lost 0 bases, with 10 bases between them. Germline CDR1 is LGHDT and CDR2 is YNNKEL (reference sequence). CDR3 length: 15 residues.

This clonotype was seen only a few times. This chain links TRBV13 with TRBJ2-7; D gene uncertain. The CDR3 is 14 residues long. Trimming took off 8 bases at V and 0 bases at J, with 14 bases between the two ends. The germline V gene has CDR1 PRHDT and CDR2 FYEKMQ (reference sequence). CDR3 protein: CASRFGTTSYEQYF. CDR3 bases: TGTGCCAGCCGGTTTGGTACAACCTCCTACGAGCAGTACTTC.

This clonotype was detected a few times. The J gene is TRBJ2-3, the V gene TRBV7-2, with TRBD2 as a possible D gene (7 bases). From germline, CDR1 is SGHTA and CDR2 FQGNSA. Trimming removed 5 bases from V and 1 base from J, with 16 bases in between. The CDR3 loop spans 16 amino acids. The DNA for the CDR3 is TGTGCCAGCAGCCCCGCGGGGGCTAGCGGCACAGATACGCAGTATTTT. This encodes CASSPAGASGTDTQYF.

CDR3 protein: CASSNLGGYTF. The CDR3 coding sequence is TGTGCCAGCAGTAATTTGGGTGGCTACACCTTC. The genes are TRBV12-3 or TRBV12-4 and TRBJ1-2; D is uncertain. This CDR3 has 11 amino acids. The V end lost 5 bases, the J end lost 7 bases, and 8 bases lay between the germline ends.

The rearrangement links TRBV28 to TRBJ2-3; D uncertain. Germline V lookup: CDR1 MDHEN, CDR2 SYDVKM. This CDR3 is 16 amino acids long. V was clipped by 5 bases and J by 2 bases, with 17 bases between them. DNA of the CDR3: TGTGCCAGCAGTCGAGGCACCTCTTTCTTCACAGATACGCAGTATTTT. Its protein is CASSRGTSFFTDTQYF.

The V gene is TRBV13, the J gene TRBJ2-5, with D hard to call. The J call may be wrong; the DNA end is better matched by TRBJ2-7. The germline gives CDR1 PRHDT, CDR2 FYEKMQ (reference sequence). The CDR3 is 15 residues long. CDR3 in amino acids: CASSLGLAATAEQYF. The DNA for the CDR3 is TGTGCCAGCAGCTTAGGCCTGGCGGCAACAGCCGAGCAGTACTTC.

This chain links TRBV7-6 with TRBJ2-4; 7 bases match TRBD2. Trimming cost V 0 bases and J 0 bases; bases outside gene matches: 14. The germline gives CDR1 SGHVS, CDR2 FNYEAQ. The CDR3 is made up of 20 amino acids. CDR3 DNA: TGTGCCAGCAGCTTAGCGGGGTTCTCAGCGGGGAAACTAGCCAAAAACATTCAGTACTTC. This sequence encodes CASSLAGFSAGKLAKNIQYF.

This chain links TRBV10-2 with TRBJ2-7; 10 bases line up with TRBD2. Trimming at V came to 6 bases and at J to 0 bases, leaving 2 bases not matched to a gene. The CDR3 totals 14 residues. CDR1 and CDR2 from the germline V gene are WSHSY and SAAADI. The CDR3 DNA sequence: TGCGCCAGCAGAGAGCGGGGGGGCTCCTACGAGCAGTACTTC. This codes for CASRERGGSYEQYF.

In its sample, this clonotype was seen a few times. The chain couples TRBV20-1 to TRBJ1-2; a possible D gene is TRBD1 (5 bases). Looked up from germline, CDR1 is DFQATT and CDR2 is SNEGSKA (reference sequence). CDR3 length equals 12 residues. CDR3 region: CSALSDSYGYTF. The CDR3 nucleotides are TGCAGCGCTCTCTCCGACAGCTATGGCTACACCTTC.

V is TRBV6-5 and J is TRBJ2-1; 9 nucleotides line up with TRBD2. Trimming cost V 2 bases and J 4 bases; bases outside gene matches: 3. The CDR3 totals 15 residues. CDR1 is MNHEY, CDR2 SVGAGI, per germline. CDR3 protein: CASSYRTSEYNEQFF. CDR3 coding DNA: TGTGCCAGCAGTTACCGGACTAGCGAGTACAATGAGCAGTTCTTC.

This clonotype was seen only once. The rearrangement joins TRBV2 to TRBJ2-1; D possibly corresponds to TRBD2 (6 bases). V was trimmed by 1 base and J by 7 bases, leaving 11 bases between them. The CDR3 consists of 14 residues. In germline, CDR1 is SNHLY, CDR2 FYNNEI. The CDR3 loop reads CASSEVRGTNEQFF. The CDR3 DNA is TGTGCCAGCAGTGAAGTTCGGGGGACTAATGAGCAGTTCTTC. Full variable domain (outside the CDR3, taken from reference TRBV2 and TRBJ2-1): EPEVTQTPSHQVTQMGQEVILRCVPISNHLYFYWYRQILGQKVEFLVSFYNNEISEKSEIFDDQFSVERPDGSNFTLKIRSTKLEDSAMYFCASSEVRGTNEQFFGPGTRLTVL.

This clonotype was found a few times. V and J are TRBV4-3 and TRBJ2-1; the D is unclear. The CDR3 runs 16 residues. With 5 bases removed from V and 0 bases from J, the gap between germline ends came to 14 bases. The germline CDR1 and CDR2 sequences are LGHNA and YSLEER. The CDR3, as DNA: TGCGCCAGCAGCGACTTGACTGTTGCCTCCTACAATGAGCAGTTCTTC. Translation gives CASSDLTVASYNEQFF.

The DNA for the CDR3 is TGTGCCAGCAGCTTAGACGGACGGGGCAATCAGCCCCAGTATTTT. It translates to CASSLDGRGNQPQYF. V gene TRBV7-2 combines with J gene TRBJ1-5; D possibly matches TRBD1 or TRBD2 (5 bases each). The DNA matches TRBJ2-3 better at its end, which makes the J call doubtful. Germline lookup yields CDR1 SGHTA and CDR2 FQGNSA. The CDR3 spans 15 residues.

This chain links TRBV6-6 with TRBJ2-5; D ambiguous. CDR1 and CDR2 (germline): MNHNY, SVGAGI (reference sequence). The CDR3 length is 12 residues. Trimming took off 7 bases at V and 1 base at J, with 7 bases between the two ends. The CDR3 spells CASMARQETQYF. The CDR3 bases are TGTGCCAGCATGGCCCGCCAAGAGACCCAGTACTTC.

This clonotype turned up a few times. J is TRBJ2-3 and V is TRBV28; 11 bases agree with TRBD1. Germline trimming cut 4 bases from V and 11 bases from J; bases unmatched to any gene: 11. The germline CDR1 and CDR2 sequences are MDHEN and SYDVKM. This CDR3 has 15 amino acids. CDR3 amino acids: CASSSTGTGGFQQYF. The CDR3 DNA sequence: TGTGCCAGCAGTTCTACCGGGACAGGGGGTTTTCAGCAGTATTTT.